The TCR beta chain under discussion was sequenced for a study of CD8+ T cells in alopecia areata. Study at large: A regimen of oral tofacitinib, 5 to 10 mg twice daily, was given to treated patients.

Study-wide results and caveats: In lesional scalp, particularly from alopecia totalis/universalis, clonality was higher than in normal scalp.

In each case, RNA was isolated and then reverse transcribed into cDNA as the sequencing template. Here immunoSEQ multiplex PCR was the method, and the copy in TCRdb shows in-frame clones only, minus some. The sample lists about 180,000 clones, about 72% seen once, with 10% to 12% in the top ten. For this clone: The antigen is unknown.

Trimming removed 3 bases from V and 4 bases from J, with 9 bases in between. CDR1 and CDR2 (germline): MGHRA, YSYEKL. CDR3 length: 13 residues. This chain uses TRBV4-1 with TRBJ2-5, with D perhaps TRBD2 (5 bases). The sequence came from a human donor with alopecia areata. This sample comprised CD8+ T cells sorted from blood, obtained at week 0. This chain's CDR3 is CASSQRRRETQYF. In nucleotides, the CDR3 is TGCGCCAGCAGCCAGAGGAGGCGAGAGACCCAGTACTTC.